These T cell receptor beta chains were read from a single sample in a study of cytomegalovirus exposure and HLA in healthy donors. Using immunoSEQ multiplex PCR, the repertoire was profiled, and TCRdb retains in-frame clones only, with some absent. This sample carries more than 150,000 clones, 60% to 85% of them seen once, and the ten largest clones take roughly 1.4%. Sequenced: PBMCs. The receptor set was obtained from a girl aged 10-17 years in good health and CMV-seropositive. Both conserved end residues are part of each CDR3. A D gene is named only where the DNA matches it firmly. Only part of the rows carry a size: once, few, many, or a class if the clone is expanded.

D gene: .
V gene: TRBV29-1
clone size: .
J gene: TRBJ2-3
CDR3 protein: CSVGDLRDTQYF
CDR3 DNA: TGCAGCGTTGGGGACTTGAGAGATACGCAGTATTTT

D gene: TRBD2
V gene: TRBV6-5
clone size: once
J gene: TRBJ2-5
CDR3 protein: CASSYSASGGRKTQYF
CDR3 DNA: TGTGCCAGCAGTTACTCAGCTAGCGGGGGGAGAAAGACCCAGTACTTC

D gene: TRBD2
V gene: TRBV29-1
clone size: .
J gene: TRBJ2-3
CDR3 protein: CSVAVGGVTDTQYF
CDR3 DNA: TGCAGCGTTGCTGTCGGGGGGGTCACAGATACGCAGTATTTT

D gene: .
V gene: TRBV6-1
clone size: .
J gene: TRBJ1-3
CDR3 protein: CASSESGFSSGNTIYF
CDR3 DNA: TGTGCCAGCAGTGAAAGCGGGTTTAGCTCTGGAAACACCATATATTTT

D gene: TRBD1
V gene: TRBV10-3
clone size: .
J gene: TRBJ2-7
CDR3 protein: CAISRQGAPYEQYF
CDR3 DNA: TGTGCCATCAGCCGTCAGGGGGCCCCCTACGAGCAGTACTTC

D gene: .
V gene: TRBV11-3
clone size: .
J gene: TRBJ2-3
CDR3 protein: CASSHWTRLGRGHTDTQYF
CDR3 DNA: TGTGCCAGCAGCCACTGGACTCGTCTTGGGCGGGGCCACACAGATACGCAGTATTTT

D gene: TRBD1
V gene: TRBV5-4
clone size: .
J gene: TRBJ2-5
CDR3 protein: CASSLDRGNQETQYF
CDR3 DNA: TGTGCCAGCAGCCTCGACAGGGGGAACCAAGAGACCCAGTACTTC

D gene: .
V gene: TRBV5-6
clone size: once
J gene: TRBJ1-4
CDR3 protein: CASSLARGKDEKLFF
CDR3 DNA: TGTGCCAGCAGCTTGGCCCGGGGTAAGGATGAAAAACTGTTTTTT

D gene: TRBD1
V gene: TRBV28
clone size: .
J gene: TRBJ1-2
CDR3 protein: CAMQGDHGYTF
CDR3 DNA: TGTGCCATGCAGGGGGACCATGGCTACACCTTC

D gene: .
V gene: TRBV27
clone size: .
J gene: TRBJ1-6
CDR3 protein: CASSLWDNSYNSPLHF
CDR3 DNA: TGTGCCAGCAGTTTATGGGACAACTCCTATAATTCACCCCTCCACTTT

D gene: TRBD1
V gene: TRBV6-1
clone size: .
J gene: TRBJ1-1
CDR3 protein: CATTRQGMNTEAFF
CDR3 DNA: TGTGCCACAACCCGACAGGGGATGAACACTGAAGCTTTCTTT

D gene: TRBD2
V gene: TRBV7-2
clone size: .
J gene: TRBJ2-3
CDR3 protein: CASSLGGGGAPDTQYF
CDR3 DNA: TGTGCCAGCAGCTTAGGGGGCGGGGGGGCCCCAGATACGCAGTATTTT

D gene: .
V gene: TRBV4-1
clone size: .
J gene: TRBJ1-1
CDR3 protein: CASSQRQSEVNTEAFF
CDR3 DNA: TGCGCCAGCAGCCAGAGACAGAGTGAAGTGAACACTGAAGCTTTCTTT

D gene: .
V gene: TRBV25-1
clone size: .
J gene: TRBJ1-2
CDR3 protein: CASSEYGGGYTF
CDR3 DNA: TGTGCCAGCAGTGAATATGGAGGGGGCTACACCTTC

D gene: .
V gene: TRBV6-4
clone size: .
J gene: TRBJ1-4
CDR3 protein: CASSRNRGAGEKLFF
CDR3 DNA: TGTGCCAGCAGCCGGAATCGGGGGGCTGGTGAAAAACTGTTTTTT

D gene: TRBD2
V gene: TRBV5-1
clone size: .
J gene: TRBJ2-5
CDR3 protein: CASTTGTSGETQYF
CDR3 DNA: TGCGCCAGCACCACCGGGACTAGCGGCGAGACCCAGTACTTC

D gene: TRBD2
V gene: TRBV5-6
clone size: .
J gene: TRBJ2-7
CDR3 protein: CASSFLLAGGTSYEQYF
CDR3 DNA: TGTGCCAGCAGCTTTCTCCTAGCGGGGGGGACATCCTACGAGCAGTACTTC

D gene: .
V gene: TRBV15
clone size: .
J gene: TRBJ1-5
CDR3 protein: CATSSPVDQPQHF
CDR3 DNA: TGTGCCACCAGCAGCCCGGTGGATCAGCCCCAGCATTTT

D gene: .
V gene: TRBV11-2
clone size: .
J gene: TRBJ2-3
CDR3 protein: CASSEKLDTQYF
CDR3 DNA: TGTGCCAGCAGCGAAAAACTCGATACGCAGTATTTT

D gene: TRBD2
V gene: TRBV27
clone size: few
J gene: TRBJ2-5
CDR3 protein: CASSLQRGGRGETQYF
CDR3 DNA: TGTGCCAGCAGTTTGCAGCGGGGGGGCCGAGGAGAGACCCAGTACTTC

D gene: TRBD2
V gene: TRBV9
clone size: .
J gene: TRBJ2-1
CDR3 protein: CASSVGAGGRNEQFF
CDR3 DNA: TGTGCCAGCAGCGTAGGAGCGGGGGGGCGCAATGAGCAGTTCTTC

D gene: TRBD2
V gene: TRBV11-3
clone size: .
J gene: TRBJ2-2
CDR3 protein: CASSLVGGVNTGELFF
CDR3 DNA: TGTGCCAGCAGCTTAGTGGGGGGGGTGAACACCGGGGAGCTGTTTTTT

D gene: .
V gene: TRBV19
clone size: .
J gene: TRBJ1-5
CDR3 protein: CASSWVGAGGGQPQHF
CDR3 DNA: TGTGCCAGTAGCTGGGTGGGGGCGGGGGGGGGTCAGCCCCAGCATTTT

D gene: .
V gene: TRBV10-1
clone size: .
J gene: TRBJ1-3
CDR3 protein: CASPPRTIYF
CDR3 DNA: TGCGCCAGCCCTCCTCGCACCATATATTTT

D gene: TRBD2
V gene: TRBV6-5
clone size: .
J gene: TRBJ2-2
CDR3 protein: CASSYISGVTGELFF
CDR3 DNA: TGTGCCAGCAGTTACATTAGCGGGGTCACCGGGGAGCTGTTTTTT

D gene: .
V gene: TRBV2
clone size: .
J gene: TRBJ1-6
CDR3 protein: CASSYTNSRSSPLHF
CDR3 DNA: TGTGCCAGCAGTTATACAAACAGCAGGTCTTCACCCCTCCACTTT

D gene: .
V gene: TRBV5-4
clone size: few
J gene: TRBJ2-1
CDR3 protein: CASSLTGQPRTIF
CDR3 DNA: TGTGCCAGCAGCCTCACCGGACAGCCCCGAACGATCTTC

D gene: TRBD2
V gene: TRBV7-9
clone size: .
J gene: TRBJ2-7
CDR3 protein: CASSSSGTTYF
CDR3 DNA: TGTGCCAGCAGCAGCTCCGGGACTACCTACTTC

D gene: TRBD1
V gene: TRBV7-7
clone size: once
J gene: TRBJ2-1
CDR3 protein: CASSSKQTGSSYNEQFF
CDR3 DNA: TGTGCCAGCAGCTCAAAACAGACAGGGAGCTCCTACAATGAGCAGTTCTTC